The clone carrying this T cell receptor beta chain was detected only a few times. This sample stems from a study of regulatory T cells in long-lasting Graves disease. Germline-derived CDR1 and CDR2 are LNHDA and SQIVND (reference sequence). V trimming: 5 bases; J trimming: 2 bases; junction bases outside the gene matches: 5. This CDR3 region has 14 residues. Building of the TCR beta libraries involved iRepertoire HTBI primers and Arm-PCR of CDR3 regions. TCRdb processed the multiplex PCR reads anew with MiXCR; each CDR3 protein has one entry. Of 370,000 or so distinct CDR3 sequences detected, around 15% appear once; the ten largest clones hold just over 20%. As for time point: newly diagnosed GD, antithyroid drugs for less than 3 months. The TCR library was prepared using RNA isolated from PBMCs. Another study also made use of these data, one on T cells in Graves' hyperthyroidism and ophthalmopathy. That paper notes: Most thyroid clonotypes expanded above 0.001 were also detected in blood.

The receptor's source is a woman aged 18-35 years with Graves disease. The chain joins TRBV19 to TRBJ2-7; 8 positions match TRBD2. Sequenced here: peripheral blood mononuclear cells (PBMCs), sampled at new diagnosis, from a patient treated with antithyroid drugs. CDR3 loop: CASSLLGLAYEQYF. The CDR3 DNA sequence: TGTGCCAGTAGTCTACTGGGACTAGCCTACGAGCAGTACTTC.